These 25 T cell receptor beta chains were all obtained from the same sample, sequenced in a study of technical replicates of blood from a few donors. Some clones are missing from TCRdb's copy, which holds only in-frame ones; the method was immunoSEQ multiplex PCR. The sample contains some 100,000 clones, 96% of which appear only once. Sequencing was performed on T cells isolated from PBMCs. These receptors were collected from a human donor in good health.

The chain has TRBV28 and TRBJ2-5; 7 positions agree with TRBD2. The germline V gene has CDR1 MDHEN and CDR2 SYDVKM. V shed 3 bases, J shed 5 bases, and the junction held 9 bases outside the gene matches. This CDR3 comprises 15 residues. CDR3 nucleotide sequence: TGTGCCAGCAGTTTCCCCCGGGGAGGGAGCGAGACCCAGTACTTC. Protein product: CASSFPRGGSETQYF.

CDR3 DNA sequence: TGTGCCATCACCCCCATTGGAGCGGGAGAAGATGAGCAGTTCTTC. As protein: CAITPIGAGEDEQFF. V is TRBV10-3 and J is TRBJ2-1; TRBD2 agrees at 8 bases. The CDR3 loop spans 15 amino acids. Germline assignment: CDR1 ENHRY and CDR2 SYGVKD. V gave up 7 bases and J gave up 8 bases; unmatched junction bases: 13.

The rearrangement links TRBV25-1 to TRBJ1-4; TRBD1 matches 8 bases. CDR3 length: 13 amino acids. After removal of 6 bases from V and 5 bases from J, the junction contained 2 bases not matched to a gene. In germline, CDR1 is MGHDK, CDR2 SYGVNS. CDR3 loop: CASRQGANEKLFF. CDR3 coding DNA: TGTGCCAGCAGGCAGGGGGCAAATGAAAAACTGTTTTTT.

The chain combines TRBV18 with TRBJ1-4; D is ambiguous. CDR1 is KGHSH and CDR2 is LQKENI in the germline V gene. This CDR3 has 15 residues. Deletions cut 3 bases from V and 0 bases from J, with 8 bases between. CDR3 in amino acids: CASSPPTATNEKLFF. CDR3 coding DNA: TGTGCCAGCTCACCCCCCACAGCAACTAATGAAAAACTGTTTTTT. The full variable domain, with the rest looked up from reference TRBV18 and TRBJ1-4, is NAGVMQNPRHLVRRRGQEARLRCSPMKGHSHVYWYRQLPEEGLKFMVYLQKENIIDESGMPKERFSAEFPKEGPSILRIQQVVRGDSAAYFCASSPPTATNEKLFFGSGTQLSVL.

The rearrangement uses TRBV9 and TRBJ2-5; 7 nucleotides agree with TRBD1. This CDR3 has 13 amino acids. J gave up 3 bases and V 4 bases, and 3 bases lay outside the gene matches. Germline CDR1 and CDR2: SGDLS and YYNGEE. For the CDR3, the DNA is TGTGCCAGCAGCTCAGACAGGGAAGAGACCCAGTACTTC. It yields the protein CASSSDREETQYF.

This clone was seen once. V is TRBV10-2 and J is TRBJ1-2; no reliable D call. This CDR3 region has 13 residues. V lost 6 bases and J lost 4, with 12 bases in between. CDR1 and CDR2 from the germline V gene are WSHSY and SAAADI. CDR3 residues: CASRSPTGYGYTF. As DNA, the CDR3 is TGCGCCAGCAGGTCCCCTACCGGCTATGGCTACACCTTC.

The CDR3 spells CASSPRGHSGSYEQYF. In nucleotides, the CDR3 is TGTGCCAGCAGTCCGAGGGGGCATTCGGGCTCCTACGAGCAGTACTTC. This sequence joins TRBV7-6 and TRBJ2-7; 7 bases are a match to TRBD1. CDR1 is SGHVS and CDR2 is FNYEAQ in the germline V gene. The ends lost 6 bases at V and 0 bases at J; junction bases unmatched: 11. The CDR3 covers 16 residues.

The genes are TRBV27 and TRBJ2-7; 8 positions match TRBD2. This CDR3 comprises 15 residues. CDR1 is MNHEY, CDR2 SMNVEV, per germline (reference sequence). The V and J ends lost 2 bases and 3 bases, in that order; junction bases with no gene match: 6. The CDR3 sequence is CASSLRGTSSYEQYF. DNA for the CDR3: TGTGCCAGCAGTTTAAGGGGGACTAGTAGCTACGAGCAGTACTTC.

CDR3 bases: TGCGCCAGCAGGTTTAGAGTGGACAGGGGGCGCGTCACTGAAGCTTTCTTT. It translates to CASRFRVDRGRVTEAFF. V usage is TRBV4-1 and J usage is TRBJ1-1, with 11 bases that match TRBD1. This CDR3 spans 17 amino acids. Germline CDR1 and CDR2: MGHRA and YSYEKL. Trimming at V came to 6 bases and at J to 4 bases, leaving 13 bases not matched to a gene.

The chain joins TRBV5-1 to TRBJ1-2, with D unresolved. The CDR3 is 16 amino acids. Germline V CDR1 and CDR2: SGHRS, YFSETQ. The V and J ends lost 4 bases and 0 bases respectively, with 16 bases between them. The CDR3 bases are TGCGCCAGCAGCGATCCCATGGTCGACTCTAACTATGGCTACACCTTC. Translating it yields CASSDPMVDSNYGYTF.

The chain employs TRBV11-2 and TRBJ1-1; 8 bases match TRBD1. The CDR3 has 14 amino acids. CDR1 is SGHAT, CDR2 FQNNGV, per germline. J was trimmed by 6 bases and V by 4 bases; bases with no gene match: 7. The CDR3 nucleotides are TGTGCCAGCAGCTCGATCACAGGGGGGCCTGAAGCTTTCTTT. This sequence encodes CASSSITGGPEAFF.

This clone is a singleton in its sample. V is TRBV2 and J is TRBJ2-1, with TRBD2 matching over 9 bases. The CDR3 is 18 amino acids. CDR1 and CDR2 (germline): SNHLY, FYNNEI. The ends lost 6 bases at V and 9 bases at J; junction bases unmatched: 21. The CDR3 reads CASSLDVFSGSRVGEQFF. DNA of the CDR3: TGTGCCAGCAGCCTAGACGTCTTTAGCGGGAGCCGTGTGGGTGAGCAGTTCTTC.

The gene calls are TRBV21-1 and TRBJ2-7; the table's TRBD1 call for D was not verified on the DNA. TRBV21-1 is flagged as a pseudogene. CDR3 length: 14 residues. Written as DNA, the CDR3 is TGTGCCAGCAGCTTTCCCGGGACACCCTACGAGCAGTACTTC. Protein sequence: CASSFPGTPYEQYF.

The chain has TRBV9 and TRBJ1-1; 7 nucleotides align to TRBD1. The germline CDR1 and CDR2 sequences are SGDLS and YYNGEE. This CDR3 has 15 residues. V lost 4 bases to trimming and J lost 1 base; unmatched junction nucleotides: 7. Here the CDR3 DNA reads TGTGCCAGCAGCCCTGGGACAGACTGGAACACTGAAGCTTTCTTT. Translation: CASSPGTDWNTEAFF.

This clone was observed a single time. V usage is TRBV10-3 and J usage is TRBJ2-3, with 10 nucleotides matching TRBD2. CDR1 and CDR2 from the germline V gene are ENHRY and SYGVKD. The CDR3 extends over 16 amino acids. The J segment lost 4 bases and the V segment lost 3 bases, leaving 7 bases of the junction unmatched. The DNA of the CDR3 is TGTGCCATCAGTGAAGGCCTAGCGGGAGTGTCAGATACGCAGTATTTT. This sequence encodes CAISEGLAGVSDTQYF.

The chain uses TRBV4-1 and TRBJ2-5; perhaps TRBD2 as D (6 bases). The germline V and J ends were trimmed by 0 bases and 3 bases, with 14 bases remaining between them. Looked up from germline, CDR1 is MGHRA and CDR2 is YSYEKL. This CDR3 is built from 16 residues. DNA of the CDR3: TGCGCCAGCAGCCAAGAAGGTAGCGGAAATAAAGAGACCCAGTACTTC. Protein sequence: CASSQEGSGNKETQYF.

V and J are TRBV27 and TRBJ1-2; 10 positions agree with TRBD1. Unmatched junction bases numbered 15, after V lost 1 base and J lost 4 bases. CDR1 and CDR2 (germline): MNHEY, SMNVEV (reference sequence). The CDR3 spans 19 residues. CDR3 DNA sequence: TGTGCCAGCAGTTTATGGAGTGGGGACAGGGGAAGTAGCCCCTATGGCTACACCTTC. This translates into CASSLWSGDRGSSPYGYTF.

V is TRBV7-8 and J is TRBJ1-3; D is ambiguous. The CDR3 totals 16 residues. Trimming stripped 6 bases from V and 4 bases from J, with 19 bases between. The germline CDR1 and CDR2 sequences are SGHVS and FQNEAQ. The CDR3 is CASSPFLGLRGNTIYF. For the CDR3, the DNA is TGTGCCAGCAGTCCATTCCTAGGATTGCGGGGAAACACCATATATTTT.

V usage is TRBV15 and J usage is TRBJ2-5; 7 bases line up with TRBD1. V was pared by 1 base and J by 2 bases, with 4 bases of the junction left unmatched. The CDR3 has 15 amino acids. Germline values: CDR1 LNHNV, CDR2 YYDKDF (reference sequence). The CDR3 DNA reads TGTGCCACCAGCAGAGTGACAGGGCGACAAGAGACCCAGTACTTC. Translated: CATSRVTGRQETQYF.

The chain links TRBV15 to TRBJ1-1; D not certain. The CDR3 is 14 residues long. The germline V gene has CDR1 LNHNV and CDR2 YYDKDF (reference sequence). V lost 0 bases, J lost 1 base, and 6 bases lay in between. The CDR3 loop reads CATSRDTRNTEAFF. CDR3 nucleotides: TGTGCCACCAGCAGAGACACAAGGAACACTGAAGCTTTCTTT.

The chain employs TRBV2 and TRBJ2-7, with D perhaps matching TRBD1 (6 bases). This CDR3 comprises 17 residues. V shed 4 bases and J shed 6 bases, with 25 bases lying between them. Germline V gives CDR1 SNHLY, CDR2 FYNNEI. In DNA, the CDR3 is TGTGCCAGCAGTGGGTCAGGGGCGGGTTCAGGCACGGTCGAGCAGTACTTC. Translation: CASSGSGAGSGTVEQYF. Full variable domain (remainder filled in from reference TRBV2 and TRBJ2-7): EPEVTQTPSHQVTQMGQEVILRCVPISNHLYFYWYRQILGQKVEFLVSFYNNEISEKSEIFDDQFSVERPDGSNFTLKIRSTKLEDSAMYFCASSGSGAGSGTVEQYFGPGTRLTVT.

DNA of the CDR3: TGTGCTAGTGGTTTGGAGATCAAGGGGGGAGGGATCGCTGAAGCTTTCTTT. Translated, it gives CASGLEIKGGGIAEAFF. The chain is built from TRBV12-5 and TRBJ1-1, with D possibly TRBD1 on 6 matching bases. The CDR3 has 17 amino acids. The V and J ends lost 1 base and 6 bases respectively, with 21 bases between them. From germline, CDR1 is LGHNT and CDR2 FRNRAP.

V usage is TRBV6-1 and J usage is TRBJ1-1, with a weak D call TRBD1 (5 bases). The ends were cut back, 5 bases at V and 6 bases at J, with 7 bases in the middle. Germline V CDR1 and CDR2: MNHNS, SASEGT. The CDR3 length is 11 residues. CDR3 sequence (DNA): TGTGCCAGCAGTCGGGGGGCTGAAGCTTTCTTT. Its protein is CASSRGAEAFF.

The chain has TRBV6-5 and TRBJ1-6; D might be TRBD1 (6 bases). V was trimmed by 6 bases and J by 4 bases, leaving 13 bases between them. The length of the CDR3 is 15 residues. The germline V gene has CDR1 MNHEY and CDR2 SVGAGI. CDR3 loop: CASRHGQSYNSPLHF. CDR3 DNA sequence: TGTGCCAGCAGACATGGACAGTCGTATAATTCACCCCTCCACTTT.

The rearrangement links TRBV28 to TRBJ1-1; 7 bases are shared with TRBD1. The CDR3 length is 17 residues. The V gene's germline CDR1 is MDHEN and CDR2 SYDVKM. V shed 2 bases, J shed 2 bases, and the junction held 11 bases outside the gene matches. Here the CDR3 reads CASSLLPGKGANTEAFF. The CDR3 bases are TGTGCCAGCAGTTTACTCCCGGGGAAGGGGGCAAACACTGAAGCTTTCTTT.